This TCR beta chain emerged from a study of blood T cells in healthy people across ages. Study results and limitations: Donors of long life had a larger count of naive CD4+ cells and greater diversity than aged donors.

As concerns this clonotype: As yet, its antigen is unknown.

Each sample gave at least 6.5 million isolated PBMCs. For the second PCR, which ran for about 7 to 12 cycles, a sample-barcoded 5' primer and a J-beta primer mix were used. A minimum of 3 million CDR3-containing paired-end reads was obtained for each sample. TCRdb itself ran the 5' RACE reads through MiXCR, one entry per CDR3 protein. This table has about 1.4 million distinct CDR3 sequences, 45% to 70% appearing once. The receptor was isolated from a man between 18 and 29 years old in good health. The source material was blood.

CDR3 DNA sequence: TGTGCCAGCAGTTCCAGCGGGGGGGCGAACACCGGGGAGCTGTTTTTT. Amino acids: CASSSSGGANTGELFF. The rearrangement joins TRBV6-5 to TRBJ2-2; 10 bases are a match to TRBD2. CDR3 length equals 16 residues. CDR1 is MNHEY, CDR2 SVGAGI, per germline. The V gene end was trimmed by 4 bases and the J gene end by 0 bases; junction bases not matched to a gene: 2.